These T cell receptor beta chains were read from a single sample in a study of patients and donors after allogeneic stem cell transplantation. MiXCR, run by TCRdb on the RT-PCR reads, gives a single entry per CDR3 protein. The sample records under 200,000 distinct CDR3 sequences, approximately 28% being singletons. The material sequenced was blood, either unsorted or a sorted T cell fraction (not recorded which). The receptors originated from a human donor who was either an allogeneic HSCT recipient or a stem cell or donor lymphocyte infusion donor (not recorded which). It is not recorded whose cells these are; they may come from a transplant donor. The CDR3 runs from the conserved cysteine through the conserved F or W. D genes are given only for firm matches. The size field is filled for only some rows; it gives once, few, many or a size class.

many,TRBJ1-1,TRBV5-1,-,TGCGCCAGCAGCTTACGGACGAACACTGAAGCTTTCTTT,CASSLRTNTEAFF
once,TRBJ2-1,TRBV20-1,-,TGCAGGATAGCGAGCTCCTACAATGAGCAGTTCTTC,CRIASSYNEQFF
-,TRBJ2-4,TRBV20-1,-,TGCAGTGCGTTCGGTACAGCCTTAGCCAAAAACATTCAGTACTTC,CSAFGTALAKNIQYF
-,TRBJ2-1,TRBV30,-,TGTGCCTGGACGCCAGCCTTTCGGTTCCCTGAGCAGTTCTTC,CAWTPAFRFPEQFF
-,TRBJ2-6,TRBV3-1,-,TGTGCCAGCAGCCTCCACATGTCCGGGGCCAACGTCCTGACTTTC,CASSLHMSGANVLTF
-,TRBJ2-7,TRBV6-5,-,TGTGCCAGCAGTTACTCCTCCCTGGGACGGAGCTCCTACGAGCAGTACTTC,CASSYSSLGRSSYEQYF
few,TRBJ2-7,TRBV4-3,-,TGCGCCAGCAGCCTCGACTCTGGAAATTTGAGCGAGCAGTACTTC,CASSLDSGNLSEQYF
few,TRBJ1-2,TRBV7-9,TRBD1,TGTGCCAGCAGCTCAGGGGGCGACGGCTACACCTTC,CASSSGGDGYTF
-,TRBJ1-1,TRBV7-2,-,TGTGCCAGCAGCTTAGTTGTCTTGAACACTGAAGCTTTCTTT,CASSLVVLNTEAFF
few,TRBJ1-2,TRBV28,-,TGTGCCAGTTCAGGGTATTACACCTTC,CASSGYYTF
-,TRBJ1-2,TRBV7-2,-,TGTGCCAGCAGCTTCCAGGCTAACTATGGCTACACCTTC,CASSFQANYGYTF
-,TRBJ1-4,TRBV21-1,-,TGTGCCGGCTATTCACAGGGGCGTGCAGAAAAACTGTTTTTT,CAGYSQGRAEKLFF
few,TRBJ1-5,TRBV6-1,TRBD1,TGTGCCAGCAGTTTTGACAGGGCCCACAATCAGCCCCAGCATTTT,CASSFDRAHNQPQHF
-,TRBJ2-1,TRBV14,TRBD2,TGTGCCAGCAGCCAAGATGTCCTAGCGGGAGCGAATGAGCAGTTCTTC,CASSQDVLAGANEQFF
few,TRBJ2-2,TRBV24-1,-,TGTGCCACCAGTGATGCTGGAACCAACACCGGGGAGCTGTTTTTT,CATSDAGTNTGELFF
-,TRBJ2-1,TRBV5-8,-,TGTGCCAGCAGCTACAGTCCCTACAATGAGCAGTTCTTC,CASSYSPYNEQFF
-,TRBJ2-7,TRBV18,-,TGTGCCAGCTCACCAGGGAGTAGCAGCTACGAGCAGTACTTC,CASSPGSSSYEQYF
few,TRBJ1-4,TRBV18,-,TGTGCCAGCTCACCAGAGGCCGGTGGGGATGAAAAACTGTTTTTT,CASSPEAGGDEKLFF
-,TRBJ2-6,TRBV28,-,TGTGCCAGCAGTCAGTGGGGTAGGGCCAACGTCCTGACTTTC,CASSQWGRANVLTF
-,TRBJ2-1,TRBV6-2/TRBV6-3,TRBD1,TGTGCCAGCAGTGCCCAGGGGGCGCCAATCCATGAGCAGTTCTTC,CASSAQGAPIHEQFF
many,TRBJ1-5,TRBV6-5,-,TGTGCCAGCAGTTACTCGAAACGTAAGGGTTTTCAGCCCCAGCATTTT,CASSYSKRKGFQPQHF
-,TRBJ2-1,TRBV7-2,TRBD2,TGTGCCAGCAGCCAATTCGGGGACTACTTCAATGAGCAGTTCTTC,CASSQFGDYFNEQFF
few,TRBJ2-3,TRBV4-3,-,TGCGCCAGCAGCCAAGATCCCACGTCAGATACGCAGTATTTT,CASSQDPTSDTQYF
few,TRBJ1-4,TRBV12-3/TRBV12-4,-,TGTGCCAGCAGTCTTACCGGGCCCCGACCGGAAAAACTGTTTTTT,CASSLTGPRPEKLFF
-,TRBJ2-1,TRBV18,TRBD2,TGTGCCAGCTCACCGGCCAGCGGGAGGAATGAGCAGTTCTTC,CASSPASGRNEQFF
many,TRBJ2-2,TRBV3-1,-,TGTGCCAGCAGTACGGGACTCAACACCGGGGAGCTGTTTTTT,CASSTGLNTGELFF
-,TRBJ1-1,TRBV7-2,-,TGTGCCAGCAGCTTACAGTACACTGAAGCTTTCTTT,CASSLQYTEAFF
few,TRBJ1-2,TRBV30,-,TGTGCCTTGAGAGGGTCTGGCTACACCTTC,CALRGSGYTF
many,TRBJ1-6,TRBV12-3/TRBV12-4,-,TGTGCCAGCAGTTTCGGGGCGACAGGTTCACCCCTCCACTTT,CASSFGATGSPLHF
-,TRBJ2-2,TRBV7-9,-,TGTGCCAGCAGCTTCAACAGGGTCCCAAACACCGGGGAGCTGTTTTTT,CASSFNRVPNTGELFF
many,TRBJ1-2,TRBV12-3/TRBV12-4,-,TGTGCCAGCAGTTTTGTGGGAGAGGGAGGGTATGGCTACACCTTC,CASSFVGEGGYGYTF
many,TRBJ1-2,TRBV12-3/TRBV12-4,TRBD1,TGTGCCAGCAGGGACAGGGGGCAAGGCTACACCTTC,CASRDRGQGYTF
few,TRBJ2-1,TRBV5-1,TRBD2,TGCGCCAGCAGCTTGAGGCTAGCGGCCTACAATGAGCAGTTCTTC,CASSLRLAAYNEQFF
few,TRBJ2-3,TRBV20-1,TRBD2,TGCAGTGCCCCCGGACTAGTGTATAGGGATACGCAGTATTTT,CSAPGLVYRDTQYF
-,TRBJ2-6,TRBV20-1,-,TGCAGTGCTAGAAGGGGACCTGGGGCCAACGTCCTGACTTTC,CSARRGPGANVLTF
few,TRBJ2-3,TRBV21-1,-,TGTGCCAGCAGCCCACGGTCTAGCCCTAGCACAGATACGCAGTATTTT,CASSPRSSPSTDTQYF
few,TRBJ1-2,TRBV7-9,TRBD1,TGTGCCAGCAGCTTAACTGGGACGGGACAGGTTGCTTTCTATGGCTACACCTTC,CASSLTGTGQVAFYGYTF
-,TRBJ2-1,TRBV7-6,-,TGTGCCAGCAGCCGGAGGAGCTCCTACAATGAGCAGTTCTTC,CASSRRSSYNEQFF
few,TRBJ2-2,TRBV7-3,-,TGTGCCAGCAGCAGACTAGGCAAGGACACCGGGGAGCTGTTTTTT,CASSRLGKDTGELFF
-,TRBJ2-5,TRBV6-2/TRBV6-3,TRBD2,TGTGCCAGCAGCCGCGGACTAGCGGGAGCGGAGACCCAGTACTTC,CASSRGLAGAETQYF
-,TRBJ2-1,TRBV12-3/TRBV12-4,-,TGTGCCAGCAGGCACAGGGATGAGCAGTTCTTC,CASRHRDEQFF
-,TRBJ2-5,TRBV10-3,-,TGTGCCACCAGTGGGGGGACCATTCAAGAGACCCAGTACTTC,CATSGGTIQETQYF
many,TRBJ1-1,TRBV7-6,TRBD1,TGTGCCAGCAGCTCAGACAGGGGAGGAGGATTCACTGAAGCTTTCTTT,CASSSDRGGGFTEAFF
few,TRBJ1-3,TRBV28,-,TGTGCCAGCAGTTTCAGAAGTCGCGAAAACACCATATATTTT,CASSFRSRENTIYF
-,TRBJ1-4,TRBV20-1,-,TGCAGTGCTAGTCCGGGGGGAGTCGTTGAAAAACTGTTTTTT,CSASPGGVVEKLFF
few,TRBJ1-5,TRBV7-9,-,TGTGCCAGCAGCCGTGATGGGTGGGGGAGCAATCAGCCCCAGCATTTT,CASSRDGWGSNQPQHF
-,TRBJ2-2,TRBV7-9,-,TGTGCCAGCAGCTTAGTGGGGATTCGCACCGGGGAGCTGTTTTTT,CASSLVGIRTGELFF
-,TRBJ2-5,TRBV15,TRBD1,TGTGCCACCCGACAGGGGACCCGGGAGACCCAGTACTTC,CATRQGTRETQYF
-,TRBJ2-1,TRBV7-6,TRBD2,TGTGCCAGCAGCCAACCCGGGACTAGCGGTTACAATGAGCAGTTCTTC,CASSQPGTSGYNEQFF
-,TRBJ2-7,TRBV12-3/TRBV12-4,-,TGTGCCAGCAGTTACCATTACGAGCAGTACTTC,CASSYHYEQYF
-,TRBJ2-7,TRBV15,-,TGTGCCACCAGCAGAGATGCATACTACGAGCAGTACTTC,CATSRDAYYEQYF
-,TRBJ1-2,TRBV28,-,TGTGCCAGCCGTCGTCCCTACTATGGCTACACCTTC,CASRRPYYGYTF
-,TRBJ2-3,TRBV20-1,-,TGCAGTGCTTTGTGGGGAGTCGCAGATACGCAGTATTTT,CSALWGVADTQYF
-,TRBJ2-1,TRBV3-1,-,TGTGCCAGCAGCCAAGATGTCCCTTGGGAGCAGTTCTTC,CASSQDVPWEQFF